This T cell receptor (beta chain) was sequenced during a study of immune evolution from preneoplasia to lung adenocarcinoma. This table comes from immunoSEQ multiplex PCR, and its TCRdb copy is limited to in-frame clones, with some not included. The table includes about 2,200 clones, about four fifths detected once. V gave up 1 base and J gave up 9 bases, with 10 bases separating them. The CDR3 runs to 13 residues. In germline, CDR1 is WNHNN, CDR2 SYGVQD (reference sequence). This receptor was taken from a person aged 70 to 79 with lung adenocarcinoma. The chain uses TRBV10-1 and TRBJ2-4; D is perhaps TRBD1 (6 bases). Sequenced material: FFPE lung adenocarcinoma in situ tissue. CDR3 sequence: CASSELQGFIQYF. The DNA for the CDR3 is TGCGCCAGCAGTGAGTTACAGGGTTTCATTCAGTACTTC.